The clone carrying this T cell receptor beta chain was counted many times. The germline V and J ends were trimmed by 2 bases and 1 base, with 12 bases remaining between them. Germline values: CDR1 MNHEY, CDR2 SMNVEV (reference sequence). The CDR3 extends over 16 amino acids. This sample is drawn from a study of early T cells in non-severe SARS-CoV-2 infection. Researchers tagged individual cDNA molecules with unique molecular identifiers. One entry per CDR3 protein results from TCRdb running MiXCR on the 5' RACE reads. The table includes some 22,000 distinct CDR3 sequences, approximately 5% detected once.

The receptor's source is an adult who was a healthcare worker with PCR-confirmed SARS-CoV-2 infection or an uninfected control (not recorded which). The sequenced sample consisted of whole blood. The chain combines TRBV27 with TRBJ1-5; D unresolved. The CDR3 nucleotides are TGTGCCAGCAGTTTAAGGGCAGAATTAAGCAATCAGCCCCAGCATTTT. It codes for CASSLRAELSNQPQHF.